The 21 T cell receptor beta chains reported below all come from one sample, sequenced in a study of blood T cell repertoires in COVID-19. Produced via immunoSEQ multiplex PCR; TCRdb's table is partial and in-frame only. Of 180,000 or so clones detected, roughly 73% appear once; the ten largest clones hold 2.5% to 3%. Sequenced material: peripheral blood. The receptors stem from a woman at least 80 years old with active or convalescent COVID-19.

The chain employs TRBV9 and TRBJ1-2; 9 bases are a match to TRBD1. Per germline, CDR1 SGDLS and CDR2 YYNGEE. CDR3 size: 21 residues. V shed 0 bases, J shed 7 bases, and the junction held 25 bases outside the gene matches. The CDR3 DNA reads as TGTGCCAGCAGCGTAGATTTGCGGTGGGACAGGGCATCTACCCTACCCACTGGCTACACCTTC. Translation: CASSVDLRWDRASTLPTGYTF.

The V gene is TRBV28, the J gene TRBJ1-2; 10 bases map to TRBD1. CDR1 is MDHEN and CDR2 is SYDVKM in the germline V gene. This CDR3 is 15 amino acids long. V lost 4 bases and J lost 4; bases outside the gene matches: 6. The CDR3 here is CASSSGTGAPYGYTF. CDR3 in DNA: TGTGCCAGCAGTTCAGGGACAGGGGCCCCCTATGGCTACACCTTC.

For the CDR3, the DNA is TGTGCCAGCACCCGGAGGGGTCATAGGGGCGAAAAACTGTTTTTT. Translating it yields CASTRRGHRGEKLFF. The chain has TRBV21-1 and TRBJ1-4. TRBV21-1 corresponds to a pseudogene. This CDR3 comprises 15 residues.

This chain uses TRBV9 with TRBJ2-2; D not resolved. V was cut by 0 bases and J by 3 bases, with 15 bases left in between. Germline lookup yields CDR1 SGDLS and CDR2 YYNGEE. CDR3 length: 17 residues. CDR3 coding DNA: TGTGCCAGCAGCGTAGAGAGGATAGGTATTTACACCGGGGAGCTGTTTTTT. It encodes CASSVERIGIYTGELFF.

This clone was found once. The chain uses TRBV19 and TRBJ2-3; D is unclear. Germline values: CDR1 LNHDA, CDR2 SQIVND (reference sequence). The CDR3 sequence is 12 residues long. The V and J ends lost 9 bases and 0 bases respectively, with 7 bases between them. DNA of the CDR3: TGTGCCAGCCAAACTAGCACAGATACGCAGTATTTT. The encoded protein is CASQTSTDTQYF.

The V gene is TRBV9, the J gene TRBJ1-2, with 9 bases identical to TRBD1. The germline V gene has CDR1 SGDLS and CDR2 YYNGEE. CDR3 length: 14 amino acids. After removal of 4 bases from V and 9 bases from J, the junction contained 10 bases not matched to a gene. CDR3 residues: CASSPDGTGSRYTF. The CDR3, as DNA: TGTGCCAGCAGCCCCGATGGGACAGGGAGCCGCTACACCTTC.

The chain is built from TRBV19 and TRBJ2-3; 9 nucleotides match TRBD1. Trimming cost V 6 bases and J 3 bases; bases outside gene matches: 4. The CDR3 is 14 residues long. CDR1 is LNHDA, CDR2 SQIVND, per germline (reference sequence). The CDR3 loop reads CASRAGTGTDTQYF. The CDR3 DNA sequence: TGTGCCAGTAGGGCCGGGACAGGGACAGATACGCAGTATTTT.

V and J are TRBV2 and TRBJ1-3; a possible D gene is TRBD1 (5 bases). V was trimmed by 4 bases and J by 1 base, leaving 8 bases between them. The CDR3 length is 14 residues. Germline V CDR1 and CDR2: SNHLY, FYNNEI. The CDR3 DNA reads TGTGCCAGCAGTGTCGGGGGATCTGGAAACACCATATATTTT. It is translated as CASSVGGSGNTIYF.

The chain has TRBV2 and TRBJ1-6, with a tentative D call TRBD1 (6 bases). The V and J ends lost 7 bases and 1 base respectively, with 11 bases between them. The CDR3 length is 15 residues. Germline V gives CDR1 SNHLY, CDR2 FYNNEI. The CDR3 bases are TGTGCCAGCAACGCGCAGGGGTCCTATAATTCACCCCTCCACTTT. This gives the protein CASNAQGSYNSPLHF.

CDR3 in amino acids: CASSFIMGLAADTQYF. DNA for the CDR3: TGTGCCAGCAGCTTTATCATGGGACTAGCGGCAGATACGCAGTATTTT. The chain joins TRBV7-2 to TRBJ2-3, with 11 bases fitting TRBD2. Unmatched junction bases numbered 6, after V lost 3 bases and J lost 4 bases. This CDR3 spans 16 amino acids. Germline loops: CDR1 SGHTA, CDR2 FQGNSA.

The rearrangement uses TRBV9 and TRBJ2-7; tentatively, D is TRBD1 (5 bases). This CDR3 region has 14 residues. Trimming cost V 1 base and J 6 bases, with 14 bases left between them. Germline V gene data show CDR1 as SGDLS and CDR2 as YYNGEE. This CDR3 reads CASSVSRASGEQYF. For the CDR3, the DNA is TGTGCCAGCAGCGTAAGCAGGGCTTCGGGCGAGCAGTACTTC. Drawing the rest from reference TRBV9 and TRBJ2-7, the complete variable domain is DSGVTQTPKHLITATGQRVTLRCSPRSGDLSVYWYQQSLDQGLQFLIQYYNGEERAKGNILERFSAQQFPDLHSELNLSSLELGDSALYFCASSVSRASGEQYFGPGTRLTVT.

The chain's CDR3 is CASSSGIWVETEAFF. CDR3 nucleotides: TGCGCCAGCAGCTCGGGGATATGGGTAGAAACTGAAGCTTTCTTT. The genes are TRBV5-1 and TRBJ1-1; unclear D gene. CDR3 length: 15 residues. Trimming stripped 3 bases from V and 5 bases from J, with 17 bases between. Germline V gene sequence: CDR1 SGHRS, CDR2 YFSETQ.

The chain employs TRBV4-3 and TRBJ1-2; no clear D. V lost 0 bases and J lost 8, with 10 bases in between. The CDR3 consists of 13 residues. Germline CDR1 is LGHNA and CDR2 is YSLEER. The CDR3 loop is CASSQDMWRGYTF. CDR3 bases: TGCGCCAGCAGCCAAGATATGTGGAGGGGCTACACCTTC.

The CDR3 DNA reads as TGTGCCAGCAGTTTATTGGCTAGCGGGGGGACGTACCAAGAGACCCAGTACTTC. It translates to CASSLLASGGTYQETQYF. The gene calls are TRBV27 and TRBJ2-5; 11 bases match TRBD2. V was pared by 1 base and J by 0 bases, with 7 bases of the junction left unmatched. Germline CDR1 and CDR2: MNHEY and SMNVEV (reference sequence). The length of the CDR3 is 18 residues.

This clone was picked up a small number of times. The genes are TRBV10-2 and TRBJ2-7, with D maybe TRBD1 (5 bases). Between the trimmed V and J ends, which lost 1 base and 1 base, there was a span of 8 bases. The CDR3 totals 14 residues. Germline values: CDR1 WSHSY, CDR2 SAAADI. The CDR3 sequence: CASSELGPSYEQYF. Here the CDR3 DNA reads TGCGCCAGCAGTGAGTTGGGGCCGTCCTACGAGCAGTACTTC.

This clone has a single count. The chain recombines TRBV4-1 with TRBJ1-6, with TRBD1 matching over 8 bases. Germline V gives CDR1 MGHRA, CDR2 YSYEKL. The CDR3 covers 16 residues. After removal of 1 base from V and 9 bases from J, the junction contained 8 bases not matched to a gene. In DNA form, the CDR3 reads TGCGCCAGCAGCCAAGGGACAGGGATTCGTATTTCACCCCTCCACTTT. Encoded protein: CASSQGTGIRISPLHF.

In this sample, this clone turned up once. V gene TRBV11-2 combines with J gene TRBJ2-1; 7 bases match TRBD2. Trimming at V came to 5 bases and at J to 3 bases, leaving 13 bases not matched to a gene. This CDR3 is 17 amino acids long. The germline gives CDR1 SGHAT, CDR2 FQNNGV. CDR3 loop: CASSPPGLTEFYNEQFF. CDR3 sequence (DNA): TGTGCCAGCAGCCCCCCGGGACTAACCGAGTTCTACAATGAGCAGTTCTTC.

The chain uses TRBV28 and TRBJ2-1; tentatively, D is TRBD1 (6 bases). The V and J ends lost 7 bases and 3 bases respectively, with 19 bases between them. The CDR3 extends over 16 amino acids. From germline, CDR1 is MDHEN and CDR2 SYDVKM. The CDR3 DNA reads TGTGCCAGCATAACCTCCGGGACAATCAACTACAATGAGCAGTTCTTC. Its translation is CASITSGTINYNEQFF.

This clone was found once. The chain has TRBV28 and TRBJ1-2; D possibly corresponds to TRBD1 (5 bases). Trimming cost V 5 bases and J 3 bases, with 13 bases left between them. Per the germline V gene, CDR1 is MDHEN and CDR2 is SYDVKM. The CDR3 runs to 14 residues. This CDR3 reads CASSPRAPYYGYTF. DNA for the CDR3: TGTGCCAGCAGTCCCAGGGCCCCCTACTATGGCTACACCTTC.

This rearrangement joins TRBV18 to TRBJ1-2; possible D gene TRBD1, 5 bases. The V gene lost 0 bases and the J gene lost 8 bases, with 10 bases spanning the gap. CDR3 length: 13 amino acids. Germline V gives CDR1 KGHSH, CDR2 LQKENI. CDR3 in DNA: TGTGCCAGCTCACCACCTACGGGGGAGGGCTACACCTTC. This gives the protein CASSPPTGEGYTF.

The chain is built from TRBV7-9 and TRBJ1-1; 7 bases map to TRBD1. This CDR3 comprises 14 residues. Germline V gene data show CDR1 as SEHNR and CDR2 as FQNEAQ (reference sequence). The V segment lost 4 bases and the J segment 4 bases; nucleotides outside the gene matches: 6. The CDR3 spells CASSSRQGATEAFF. DNA of the CDR3: TGTGCCAGCAGCTCTAGACAGGGAGCCACTGAAGCTTTCTTT.